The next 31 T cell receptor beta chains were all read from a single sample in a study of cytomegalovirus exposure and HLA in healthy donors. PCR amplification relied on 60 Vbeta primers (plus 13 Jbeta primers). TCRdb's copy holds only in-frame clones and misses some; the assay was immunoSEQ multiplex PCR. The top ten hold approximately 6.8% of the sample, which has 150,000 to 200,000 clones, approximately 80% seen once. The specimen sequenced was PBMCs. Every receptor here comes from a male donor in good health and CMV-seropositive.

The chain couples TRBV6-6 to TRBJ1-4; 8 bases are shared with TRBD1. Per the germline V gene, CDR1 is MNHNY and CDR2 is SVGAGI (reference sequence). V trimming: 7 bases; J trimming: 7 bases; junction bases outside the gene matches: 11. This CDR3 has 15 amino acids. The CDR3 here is CASINGGRGREKLFF. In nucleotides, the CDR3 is TGTGCCAGCATAAACGGGGGCAGGGGGCGTGAAAAACTGTTTTTT.

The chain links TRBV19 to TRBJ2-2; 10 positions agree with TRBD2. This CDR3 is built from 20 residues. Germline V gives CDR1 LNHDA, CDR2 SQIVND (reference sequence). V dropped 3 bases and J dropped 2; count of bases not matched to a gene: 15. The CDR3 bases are TGTGCCAGTAGTATGGGCCTCCTAGCGGGAGTCAATGGAAACACCGGGGAGCTGTTTTTT. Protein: CASSMGLLAGVNGNTGELFF.

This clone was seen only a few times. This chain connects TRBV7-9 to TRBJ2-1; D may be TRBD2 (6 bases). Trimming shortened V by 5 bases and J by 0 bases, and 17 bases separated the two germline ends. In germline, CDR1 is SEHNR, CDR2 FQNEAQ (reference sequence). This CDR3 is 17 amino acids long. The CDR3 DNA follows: TGTGCCAGCAGCCCTGGCCTCGGGGGAGTCTCCTACAATGAGCAGTTCTTC. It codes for CASSPGLGGVSYNEQFF.

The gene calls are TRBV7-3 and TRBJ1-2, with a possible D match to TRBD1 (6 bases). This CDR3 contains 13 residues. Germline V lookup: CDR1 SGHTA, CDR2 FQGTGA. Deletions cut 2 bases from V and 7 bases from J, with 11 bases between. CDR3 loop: CASSLAGALGYTF. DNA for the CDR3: TGTGCCAGCAGCTTAGCAGGGGCGCTTGGCTACACCTTC.

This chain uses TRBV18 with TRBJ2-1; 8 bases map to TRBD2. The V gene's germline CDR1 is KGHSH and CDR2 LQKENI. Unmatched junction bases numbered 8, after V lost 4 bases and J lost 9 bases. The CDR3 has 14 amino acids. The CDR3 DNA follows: TGTGCCAGCTCACTAACGGGACTAGAGGGTGAGCAGTTCTTC. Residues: CASSLTGLEGEQFF.

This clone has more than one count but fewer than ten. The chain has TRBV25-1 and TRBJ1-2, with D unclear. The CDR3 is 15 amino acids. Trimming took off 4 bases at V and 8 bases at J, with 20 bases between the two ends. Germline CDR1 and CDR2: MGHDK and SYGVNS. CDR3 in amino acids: CASSGGLITTEGYTF. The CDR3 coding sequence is TGTGCCAGCAGTGGTGGGCTTATCACAACGGAAGGCTACACCTTC.

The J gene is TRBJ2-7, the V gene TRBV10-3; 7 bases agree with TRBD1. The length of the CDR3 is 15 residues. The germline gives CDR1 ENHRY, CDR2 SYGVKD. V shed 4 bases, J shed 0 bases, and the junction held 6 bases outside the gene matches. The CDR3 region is CAISGGQVNSYEQYF. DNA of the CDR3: TGTGCCATCAGTGGAGGACAGGTCAACTCCTACGAGCAGTACTTC.

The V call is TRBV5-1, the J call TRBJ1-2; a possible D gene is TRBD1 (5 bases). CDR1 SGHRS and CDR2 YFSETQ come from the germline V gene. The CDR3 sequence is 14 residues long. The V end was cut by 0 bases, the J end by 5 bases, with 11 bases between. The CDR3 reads CASSLGQGAYGYTF. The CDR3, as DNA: TGCGCCAGCAGCTTGGGACAAGGGGCATATGGCTACACCTTC.

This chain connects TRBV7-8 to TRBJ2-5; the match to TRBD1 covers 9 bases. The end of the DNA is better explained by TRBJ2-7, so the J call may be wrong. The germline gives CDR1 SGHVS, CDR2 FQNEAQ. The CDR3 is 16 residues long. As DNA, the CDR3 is TGTGCCAGCAGCCCCCCCTCCGGGACAGGGACTCGCGAGCAGTACTTC. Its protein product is CASSPPSGTGTREQYF.

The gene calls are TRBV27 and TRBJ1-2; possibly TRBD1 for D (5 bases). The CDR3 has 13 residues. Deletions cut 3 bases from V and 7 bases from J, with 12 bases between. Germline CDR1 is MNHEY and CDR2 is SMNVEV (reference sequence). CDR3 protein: CASSFPGRTGYTF. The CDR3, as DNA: TGTGCCAGCAGTTTTCCAGGGCGGACTGGCTACACCTTC.

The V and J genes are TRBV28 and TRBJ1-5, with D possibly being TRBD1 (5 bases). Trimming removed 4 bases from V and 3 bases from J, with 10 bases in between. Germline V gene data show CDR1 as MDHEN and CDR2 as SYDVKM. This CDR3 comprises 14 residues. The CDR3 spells CASSSRDYNQPQHF. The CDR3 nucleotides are TGTGCCAGCAGTTCCCGGGACTACAATCAGCCCCAGCATTTT.

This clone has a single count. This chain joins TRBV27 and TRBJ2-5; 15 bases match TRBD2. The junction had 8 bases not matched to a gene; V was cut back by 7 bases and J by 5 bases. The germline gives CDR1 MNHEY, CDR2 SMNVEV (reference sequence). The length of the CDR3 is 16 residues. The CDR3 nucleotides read TGTGCCAGCACCCGGACTAGCGGGAGGGGGTTTGAGACCCAGTACTTC. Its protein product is CASTRTSGRGFETQYF.

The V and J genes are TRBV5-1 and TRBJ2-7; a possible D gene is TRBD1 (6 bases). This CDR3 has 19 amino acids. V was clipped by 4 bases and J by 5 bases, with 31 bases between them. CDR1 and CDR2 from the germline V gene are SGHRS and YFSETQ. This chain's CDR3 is CASSPNPTFDRTLNDEQYF. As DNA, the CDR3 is TGCGCCAGCAGCCCTAACCCTACCTTTGACAGGACCCTCAACGACGAGCAGTACTTC.

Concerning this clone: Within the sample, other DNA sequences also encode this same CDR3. This CDR3 is CASSPTGNTEAFF. CDR3 nucleotide sequence: TGTGCCAGCTCACCAACGGGGAACACTGAAGCTTTCTTT. The rearrangement uses TRBV18 and TRBJ1-1; D unresolved. V lost 2 bases and J 1 base, leaving 5 bases between the germline ends. Germline-derived CDR1 and CDR2 are KGHSH and LQKENI. There are 13 residues in the CDR3.

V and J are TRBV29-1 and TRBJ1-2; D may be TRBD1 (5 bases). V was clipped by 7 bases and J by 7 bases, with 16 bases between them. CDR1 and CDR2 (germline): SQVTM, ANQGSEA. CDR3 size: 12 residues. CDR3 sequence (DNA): TGCAGCGCCCGGGGCAGGGAGGCTGGCTACACCTTC. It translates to CSARGREAGYTF. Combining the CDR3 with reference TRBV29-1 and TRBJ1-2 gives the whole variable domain SAVISQKPSRDICQRGTSLTIQCQVDSQVTMMFWYRQQPGQSLTLIATANQGSEATYESGFVIDKFPISRPNLTFSTLTVSNMSPEDSSIYLCSARGREAGYTFGSGTRLTVV.

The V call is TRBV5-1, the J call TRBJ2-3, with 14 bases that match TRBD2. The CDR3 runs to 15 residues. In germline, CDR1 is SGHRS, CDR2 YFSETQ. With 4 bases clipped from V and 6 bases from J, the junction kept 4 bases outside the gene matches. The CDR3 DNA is TGCGCCAGCAGCCGACTAGCGGGAGGGCGTGATACGCAGTATTTT. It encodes CASSRLAGGRDTQYF.

CDR3 amino acids: CASSTRTGGDEQFF. DNA for the CDR3: TGCGCCAGCAGCACACGGACGGGAGGGGATGAGCAGTTCTTC. The J gene is TRBJ2-1, the V gene TRBV5-1; 8 bases agree with TRBD2. The CDR3 sequence is 14 residues long. Losses at the gene ends were 4 bases for V and 8 bases for J; bases not matched to a gene: 8. Germline CDR1 SGHRS, CDR2 YFSETQ.

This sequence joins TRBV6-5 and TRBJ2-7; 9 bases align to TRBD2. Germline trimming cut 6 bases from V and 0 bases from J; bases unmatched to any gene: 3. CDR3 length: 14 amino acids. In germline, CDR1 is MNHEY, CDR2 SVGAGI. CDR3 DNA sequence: TGTGCCAGCAGATTGACTAGCGGCTCCTACGAGCAGTACTTC. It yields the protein CASRLTSGSYEQYF.

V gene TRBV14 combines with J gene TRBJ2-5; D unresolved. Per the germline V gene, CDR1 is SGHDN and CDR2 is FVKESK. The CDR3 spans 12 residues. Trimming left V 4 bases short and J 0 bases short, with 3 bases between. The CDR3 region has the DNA TGTGCCAGCAGCCTCAACCAAGAGACCCAGTACTTC. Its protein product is CASSLNQETQYF. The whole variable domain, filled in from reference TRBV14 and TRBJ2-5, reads EAGVTQFPSHSVIEKGQTVTLRCDPISGHDNLYWYRRVMGKEIKFLLHFVKESKQDESGMPNNRFLAERTGGTYSTLKVQPAELEDSGVYFCASSLNQETQYFGPGTRLLVL.

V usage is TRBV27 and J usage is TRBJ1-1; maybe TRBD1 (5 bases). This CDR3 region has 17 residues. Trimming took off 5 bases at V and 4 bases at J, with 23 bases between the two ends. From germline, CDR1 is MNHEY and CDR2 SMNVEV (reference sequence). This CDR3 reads CASSLTSGGAQGTEAFF. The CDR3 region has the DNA TGTGCCAGCAGTCTCACTAGCGGTGGGGCGCAAGGCACTGAAGCTTTCTTT.

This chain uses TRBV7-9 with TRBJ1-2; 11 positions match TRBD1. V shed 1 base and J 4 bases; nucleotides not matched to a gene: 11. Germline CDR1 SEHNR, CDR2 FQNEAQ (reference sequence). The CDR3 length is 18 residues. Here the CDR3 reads CASSLDMGQGGLSYGYTF. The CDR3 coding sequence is TGTGCCAGCAGCTTAGACATGGGACAGGGGGGACTGAGCTATGGCTACACCTTC.

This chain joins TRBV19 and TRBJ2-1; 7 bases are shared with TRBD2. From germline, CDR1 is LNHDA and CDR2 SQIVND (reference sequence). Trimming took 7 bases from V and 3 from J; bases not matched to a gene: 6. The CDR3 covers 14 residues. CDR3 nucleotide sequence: TGTGCCAGTAAAGCGGGACCCGACTACAATGAGCAGTTCTTC. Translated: CASKAGPDYNEQFF.

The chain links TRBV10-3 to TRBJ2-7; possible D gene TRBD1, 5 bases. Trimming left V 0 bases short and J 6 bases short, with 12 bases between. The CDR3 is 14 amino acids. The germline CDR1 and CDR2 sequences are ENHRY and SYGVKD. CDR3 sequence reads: CAISESQGTGEQYF. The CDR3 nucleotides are TGTGCCATCAGTGAGTCTCAGGGTACCGGCGAGCAGTACTTC.

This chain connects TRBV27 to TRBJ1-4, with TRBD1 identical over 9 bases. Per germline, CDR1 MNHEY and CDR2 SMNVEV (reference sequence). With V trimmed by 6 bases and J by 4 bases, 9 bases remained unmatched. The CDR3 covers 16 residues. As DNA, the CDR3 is TGTGCCAGCAGCCTCTGGGGGGGACAGGGTAATGAAAAACTGTTTTTT. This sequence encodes CASSLWGGQGNEKLFF.

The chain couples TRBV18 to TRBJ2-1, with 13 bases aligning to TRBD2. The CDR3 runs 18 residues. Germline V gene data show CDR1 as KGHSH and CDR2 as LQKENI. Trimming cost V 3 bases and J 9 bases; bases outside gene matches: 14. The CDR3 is CASSPFPLGLAGDGEQFF. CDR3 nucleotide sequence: TGTGCCAGCTCACCTTTCCCCTTAGGACTAGCGGGAGATGGTGAGCAGTTCTTC. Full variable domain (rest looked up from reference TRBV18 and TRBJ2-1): NAGVMQNPRHLVRRRGQEARLRCSPMKGHSHVYWYRQLPEEGLKFMVYLQKENIIDESGMPKERFSAEFPKEGPSILRIQQVVRGDSAAYFCASSPFPLGLAGDGEQFFGPGTRLTVL.

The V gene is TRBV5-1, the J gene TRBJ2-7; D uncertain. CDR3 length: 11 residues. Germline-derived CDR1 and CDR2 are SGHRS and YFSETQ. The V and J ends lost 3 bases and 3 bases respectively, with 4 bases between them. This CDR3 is CASSSNYEQYF. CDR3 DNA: TGCGCCAGCAGCTCCAACTACGAGCAGTACTTC.

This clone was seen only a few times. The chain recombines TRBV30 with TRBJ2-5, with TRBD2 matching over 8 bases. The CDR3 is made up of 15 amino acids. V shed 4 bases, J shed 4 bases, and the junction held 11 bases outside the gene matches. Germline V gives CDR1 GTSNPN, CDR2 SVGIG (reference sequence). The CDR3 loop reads CAWNWQREFLETQYF. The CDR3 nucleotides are TGTGCCTGGAACTGGCAGCGGGAGTTCCTAGAGACCCAGTACTTC.

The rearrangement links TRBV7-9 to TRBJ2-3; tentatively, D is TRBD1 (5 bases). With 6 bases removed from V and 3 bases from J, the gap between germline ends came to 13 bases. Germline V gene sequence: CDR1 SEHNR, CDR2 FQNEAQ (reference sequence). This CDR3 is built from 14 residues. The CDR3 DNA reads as TGTGCCAGCAGAGCAGGGAAGCCTACAGATACGCAGTATTTT. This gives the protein CASRAGKPTDTQYF.

The CDR3 sequence is CASSYDGTARGGQYF. The CDR3 coding sequence is TGTGCCAGCAGTTACGACGGGACGGCAAGAGGGGGCCAGTACTTC. The chain links TRBV6-5 to TRBJ2-5, with a possible D match to TRBD1 (6 bases). CDR1 is MNHEY and CDR2 is SVGAGI in the germline V gene. This CDR3 region has 15 residues. V gave up 2 bases and J gave up 10 bases, with 20 bases separating them.

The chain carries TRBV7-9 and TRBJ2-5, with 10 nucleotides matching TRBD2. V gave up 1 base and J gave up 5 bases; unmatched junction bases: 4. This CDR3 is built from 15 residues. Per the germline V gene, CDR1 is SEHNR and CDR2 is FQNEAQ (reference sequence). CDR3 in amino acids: CASSLVLAGRETQYF. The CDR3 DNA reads TGTGCCAGCAGCTTAGTACTAGCGGGACGGGAGACCCAGTACTTC.

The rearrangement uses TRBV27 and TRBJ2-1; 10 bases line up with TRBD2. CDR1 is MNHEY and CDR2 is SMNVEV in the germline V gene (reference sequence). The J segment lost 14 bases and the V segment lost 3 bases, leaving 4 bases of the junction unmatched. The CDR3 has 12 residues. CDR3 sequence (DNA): TGTGCCAGCAGTTTGGGCAGCGGGAGGGAGTTCTTC. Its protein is CASSLGSGREFF.